The source of this T cell receptor (beta chain) is a study of T cell repertoires in cytomegalovirus infection. About the research overall: TCR beta signatures that were public indicated CMV infection and matching HLA type. Findings and caveats of the study: Summed frequency of shared TCR beta families picked out CMV carriers who also had the relevant HLA. Dominating the ex vivo response were TCR beta clonotypes that were CMV-specific and HLA-C-restricted.

As regards this clonotype: Its antigen remains unidentified.

This CDR3 region has 15 residues. Germline CDR1 reads DFQATT; CDR2 reads SNEGSKA (reference sequence). J was trimmed by 8 bases and V by 1 base; bases with no gene match: 8. A single record per CDR3 protein comes from TCRdb applying MiXCR to the reads. This sample has around 530,000 distinct CDR3 sequences, with approximately 25% found just once. The genes are TRBV20-1 and TRBJ2-1, with 10 bases identical to TRBD2. Sequenced input: PBMCs. The receptor was isolated from a human donor in good health (CMV status not recorded). Some clones in this sample may be carry-over from other donors' samples. The DNA of the CDR3 is TGCAGTGCTAGAGGGCTAGCGGGAGATTTGCATGAGCAGTTCTTC. This sequence encodes CSARGLAGDLHEQFF.